The 27 T cell receptor beta chains presented below share a single source sample, sequenced in a study of blood T cell repertoires in COVID-19. The table came from immunoSEQ multiplex PCR; TCRdb's copy has only in-frame clones and leaves some out. The data show approximately 170,000 clones, with 84% seen just once and roughly 8% held by the top ten. The source material was PBMCs or T cells enriched from blood (not recorded which). The source is a woman in her 50s who had recovered from COVID-19.

The chain couples TRBV19 to TRBJ1-2; 7 nucleotides match TRBD1. From germline, CDR1 is LNHDA and CDR2 SQIVND (reference sequence). The CDR3 contains 13 residues. V lost 3 bases and J lost 7; bases outside the gene matches: 5. The CDR3 loop reads CASSIPDRFGYTF. The CDR3, as DNA: TGTGCCAGTAGTATCCCGGACAGGTTTGGCTACACCTTC.

The chain combines TRBV6-2 or TRBV6-3 with TRBJ2-2; 12 nucleotides match TRBD2. CDR1 MNHEY and CDR2 SVGEGT come from the germline V gene. J was trimmed by 7 bases and V by 4 bases; bases with no gene match: 7. The CDR3 totals 16 residues. The CDR3 loop is CASSSTSGSIIGELFF. The CDR3 DNA follows: TGTGCCAGCAGTTCGACTAGCGGGAGTATCATCGGGGAGCTGTTTTTT.

The V and J genes are TRBV9 and TRBJ1-2; D ambiguous. This CDR3 comprises 15 residues. The V gene lost 0 bases and the J gene lost 0 bases, with 9 bases spanning the gap. Germline V CDR1 and CDR2: SGDLS, YYNGEE. Here the CDR3 reads CASSVVGSSNYGYTF. The CDR3 DNA is TGTGCCAGCAGCGTAGTGGGCAGCTCTAACTATGGCTACACCTTC.

This chain joins TRBV7-2 and TRBJ1-1, with D possibly TRBD1 on 5 matching bases. V lost 1 base and J 6 bases, leaving 9 bases between the germline ends. Germline assignment: CDR1 SGHTA and CDR2 FQGNSA. The CDR3 runs to 13 residues. The CDR3 loop is CASSLGRVPEAFF. CDR3 DNA: TGTGCCAGCAGCTTAGGCAGGGTTCCTGAAGCTTTCTTT.

This clone was seen a handful of times. This chain uses TRBV3-1 (or the pseudogene TRBV3-2) with TRBJ2-6, with 8 bases lining up with TRBD1. The CDR3 covers 16 residues. Germline CDR1 and CDR2: LGHDT and YNNKEL (reference sequence). V lost 6 bases to trimming and J lost 0 bases; unmatched junction nucleotides: 4. The CDR3 coding sequence is TGTGCCAGCAGGAGGACAGGGCGCTCTGGGGCCAACGTCCTGACTTTC. It codes for CASRRTGRSGANVLTF.

This chain joins TRBV10-3 and TRBJ2-2; the match to TRBD1 covers 9 bases. Germline V gene lookup returns CDR1 ENHRY and CDR2 SYGVKD. CDR3 length: 14 residues. V lost 2 bases, J lost 7 bases, and 2 bases stayed unmatched. The CDR3 nucleotides read TGTGCCATCAGTGAGGACAGGGGGAACGGGGAGCTGTTTTTT. Translation gives CAISEDRGNGELFF.

This CDR3 reads CASSTRTSGANVLTF. Here the CDR3 DNA reads TGTGCCAGCAGCACCCGGACATCTGGGGCCAACGTCCTGACTTTC. The chain links TRBV7-2 to TRBJ2-6; a possible D gene is TRBD1 (5 bases). The ends were cut back, 5 bases at V and 1 base at J, with 9 bases in the middle. Germline V gene lookup returns CDR1 SGHTA and CDR2 FQGNSA. The CDR3 loop spans 15 amino acids.

The chain links TRBV3-1 (or the pseudogene TRBV3-2) to TRBJ1-5; D is uncertain. CDR3 length: 15 residues. Germline V gives CDR1 LGHDT, CDR2 YNNKEL (reference sequence). Trimming shortened V by 3 bases and J by 0 bases, and 9 bases separated the two germline ends. CDR3 nucleotides: TGTGCCAGCAGCCACGGAGGACTTAGCAATCAGCCCCAGCATTTT. The encoded protein is CASSHGGLSNQPQHF.

The V gene is TRBV7-9, the J gene TRBJ2-2; the D gene is possibly TRBD2 (5 bases). CDR3 length: 15 amino acids. The V and J ends lost 3 bases and 1 base respectively, with 9 bases between them. Germline V CDR1 and CDR2: SEHNR, FQNEAQ (reference sequence). In DNA form, the CDR3 reads TGTGCCAGCAGCTTTTACGAGGGGAACACCGGGGAGCTGTTTTTT. Translation gives CASSFYEGNTGELFF.

The chain is built from TRBV19 and TRBJ1-2, with no clear D. The CDR3 runs to 14 residues. Germline V gene sequence: CDR1 LNHDA, CDR2 SQIVND (reference sequence). V lost 3 bases to trimming and J lost 0 bases, with 8 bases between them. CDR3 nucleotides: TGTGCCAGTAGTATCAACAGCCCTAACTATGGCTACACCTTC. Its protein product is CASSINSPNYGYTF. Full variable domain (rest looked up from reference TRBV19 and TRBJ1-2): DGGITQSPKYLFRKEGQNVTLSCEQNLNHDAMYWYRQDPGQGLRLIYYSQIVNDFQKGDIAEGYSVSREKKESFPLTVTSAQKNPTAFYLCASSINSPNYGYTFGSGTRLTVV.

This clone was detected once. The rearrangement uses TRBV11-1 and TRBJ1-1; TRBD1 might be the D (6 bases). The CDR3 consists of 14 residues. V was trimmed by 7 bases and J by 1 base, leaving 13 bases between them. Germline assignment: CDR1 SGHAT and CDR2 FQDESV (reference sequence). CDR3 DNA: TGTGCCAGCACGCCGGGACACGCGAACACTGAAGCTTTCTTT. Translating it yields CASTPGHANTEAFF.

This clone was counted only a few times. The chain links TRBV9 to TRBJ1-6; maybe TRBD1 (6 bases). The germline V and J ends were trimmed by 2 bases and 8 bases, with 14 bases remaining between them. The CDR3 is 15 residues long. Germline values: CDR1 SGDLS, CDR2 YYNGEE. The CDR3 sequence: CASSVQGTQDSPLHF. The CDR3 DNA reads as TGTGCCAGCAGCGTGCAGGGGACACAGGATTCACCCCTCCACTTT.

The chain is built from TRBV28 and TRBJ1-6; 7 bases are shared with TRBD1. There are 15 residues in the CDR3. V was clipped by 5 bases and J by 10 bases; unmatched bases: 11. Germline V CDR1 and CDR2: MDHEN, SYDVKM. The CDR3 DNA sequence: TGTGCCAGCAGTACAACAACAGGGGCGGGCTCACCCCTCCACTTT. Residues: CASSTTTGAGSPLHF.

This clone showed up just once. The chain recombines TRBV7-2 with TRBJ2-3; 7 bases map to TRBD2. The CDR3 covers 15 residues. V dropped 6 bases and J dropped 3; count of bases not matched to a gene: 9. The germline V gene encodes CDR1 SGHTA and CDR2 FQGNSA. The CDR3 DNA follows: TGTGCCAGCAGACCCCCCGGACTAGAAACAGATACGCAGTATTTT. Translation: CASRPPGLETDTQYF.

The chain uses TRBV6-2 or TRBV6-3 and TRBJ2-1, with no clear D. The CDR3 contains 15 residues. The ends were cut back, 6 bases at V and 5 bases at J, with 17 bases in the middle. Germline CDR1 reads MNHEY; CDR2 reads SVGEGT. CDR3 protein: CASSRHSNRNNEQFF. The CDR3 DNA follows: TGTGCCAGCAGCCGCCACTCCAACAGAAACAATGAGCAGTTCTTC.

In nucleotides, the CDR3 is TGTGCCAGCAGTGACCCTAGCGGGGTCGGCACCGGGGAGCTGTTTTTT. Amino acid sequence: CASSDPSGVGTGELFF. V gene TRBV6-1 combines with J gene TRBJ2-2; 9 bases align to TRBD2. CDR1 and CDR2 from the germline V gene are MNHNS and SASEGT. This CDR3 region has 16 residues. V gave up 3 bases and J gave up 4 bases; unmatched junction bases: 6.

This clone appeared once. V gene TRBV4-3 combines with J gene TRBJ2-7; 8 positions agree with TRBD2. Germline-derived CDR1 and CDR2 are LGHNA and YSLEER. This CDR3 is 16 amino acids long. The J segment lost 5 bases and the V segment lost 0 bases, leaving 9 bases of the junction unmatched. CDR3 region: CASSQDLERGRNEQYF. CDR3 nucleotide sequence: TGCGCCAGCAGCCAAGATTTGGAGCGCGGGAGGAACGAGCAGTACTTC.

This clone was seen a few times. The J gene is TRBJ2-1, the V gene TRBV25-1; 8 positions agree with TRBD2. The CDR3 has 10 residues. V shed 6 bases and J 15 bases; nucleotides not matched to a gene: 4. In germline, CDR1 is MGHDK, CDR2 SYGVNS. The CDR3 protein is CASRAGALFF. In nucleotides, the CDR3 is TGTGCCAGCAGAGCGGGGGCTTTGTTCTTC.

As regards this clone: Other DNA sequences from this sample encode an identical CDR3 as well. This rearrangement joins TRBV3-1 (or the pseudogene TRBV3-2) to TRBJ2-7; D not certain. V lost 1 base and J lost 7, with 5 bases in between. This CDR3 has 11 amino acids. Germline V gives CDR1 LGHDT, CDR2 YNNKEL (reference sequence). The CDR3 spells CASSQALEQYF. CDR3 coding DNA: TGTGCCAGCAGCCAAGCCCTTGAGCAGTACTTC.

J is TRBJ1-2 and V is TRBV4-3; 7 bases fit TRBD1. Germline CDR1 and CDR2: LGHNA and YSLEER. V shed 0 bases and J 8 bases; nucleotides not matched to a gene: 15. The CDR3 is made up of 17 amino acids. This CDR3 reads CASSQDTTGPRARGYTF. As DNA, the CDR3 is TGCGCCAGCAGCCAAGATACGACAGGGCCCCGGGCTCGAGGCTACACCTTC.

CDR3 region: CASSQGQAYGYTF. CDR3 nucleotides: TGTGCCAGCAGCCAGGGACAGGCCTATGGCTACACCTTC. This chain connects TRBV7-2 to TRBJ1-2, with TRBD1 identical over 8 bases. J gave up 4 bases and V 5 bases, and 3 bases lay outside the gene matches. This CDR3 is 13 amino acids long. CDR1 SGHTA and CDR2 FQGNSA come from the germline V gene.

The rearrangement joins TRBV27 to TRBJ1-4; D is uncertain. V was pared by 2 bases and J by 1 base, with 8 bases between. Germline V gives CDR1 MNHEY, CDR2 SMNVEV (reference sequence). The CDR3 sequence is 15 residues long. Here the CDR3 DNA reads TGTGCCAGCAGTTTAGGAGGTTTAACTAATGAAAAACTGTTTTTT. As protein: CASSLGGLTNEKLFF.

The rearrangement links TRBV6-5 to TRBJ1-2; D is unresolved. The V gene lost 6 bases and the J gene lost 4 bases, with 12 bases spanning the gap. The CDR3 has 13 amino acids. The V gene's germline CDR1 is MNHEY and CDR2 SVGAGI. The CDR3 is CASRRDGGYGYTF. The CDR3 DNA follows: TGTGCCAGCAGAAGAGACGGCGGCTATGGCTACACCTTC.

The chain carries TRBV20-1 and TRBJ1-2, with TRBD1 matching 7 bases. V lost 3 bases to trimming and J lost 4 bases; unmatched junction nucleotides: 5. CDR3 length: 13 amino acids. The V gene's germline CDR1 is DFQATT and CDR2 SNEGSKA (reference sequence). CDR3 residues: CSASPWDSYGYTF. The CDR3 DNA is TGCAGTGCTAGTCCTTGGGACAGCTATGGCTACACCTTC.

V is TRBV27 and J is TRBJ2-1, with TRBD2 matching over 8 bases. CDR1 MNHEY and CDR2 SMNVEV come from the germline V gene (reference sequence). J was trimmed by 12 bases and V by 5 bases; bases with no gene match: 9. The CDR3 extends over 13 amino acids. The CDR3 DNA reads TGTGCCAGCAGTCAGGGACTAGGGTTGTGGCAGTTCTTC. It codes for CASSQGLGLWQFF.

V and J are TRBV20-1 and TRBJ1-1; D gene uncertain. This CDR3 comprises 11 residues. Trimming took off 6 bases at V and 1 base at J, with 6 bases between the two ends. CDR1 is DFQATT and CDR2 is SNEGSKA in the germline V gene (reference sequence). The CDR3 DNA sequence: TGCAGTGCCCCGTCGAACACTGAAGCTTTCTTT. Protein: CSAPSNTEAFF.

The gene calls are TRBV4-2 and TRBJ2-2, with D possibly TRBD2 on 5 matching bases. The germline V gene encodes CDR1 LGHNA and CDR2 YNFKEQ. Trimming left V 0 bases short and J 3 bases short, with 20 bases between. The CDR3 extends over 19 amino acids. The CDR3 coding sequence is TGTGCCAGCAGCCAAGATCGGGGAATCGGAACTTCCTACACCGGGGAGCTGTTTTTT. It translates to CASSQDRGIGTSYTGELFF.